One and the same sample provided the 10 T cell receptor beta chains below, sequenced in a study of blood T cell repertoires in COVID-19. Here immunoSEQ multiplex PCR was the method, and the copy in TCRdb shows in-frame clones only, minus some. Of 110,000 to 150,000 clones in the sample, more than 75% were seen once. Sequenced input: peripheral blood. The source of these receptors is a man aged 55-75 years with acute or convalescent COVID-19.

V usage is TRBV5-4 and J usage is TRBJ2-1, with 7 bases aligning to TRBD1. The CDR3 sequence is 15 residues long. Germline V lookup: CDR1 SGHNT, CDR2 YYREEE (reference sequence). V lost 3 bases, J lost 5 bases, and 8 bases stayed unmatched. The DNA of the CDR3 is TGTGCCAGCAGCTCATACAGGGGTCCTAACAATGAGCAGTTCTTC. Its translation is CASSSYRGPNNEQFF.

This chain uses TRBV6-2 or TRBV6-3 with TRBJ2-3; TRBD2 might be the D (5 bases). The CDR3 runs to 16 residues. Deletions cut 4 bases from V and 0 bases from J, with 14 bases between. Germline lookup yields CDR1 MNHEY and CDR2 SVGEGT. The CDR3 region has the DNA TGTGCCAGCAGTTCCGGGTTCACGGGAAGCACAGATACGCAGTATTTT. Its protein product is CASSSGFTGSTDTQYF.

This clone has just a few counts. The chain has TRBV11-2 and TRBJ2-3, with a weak D call TRBD1 (6 bases). Deletions cut 8 bases from V and 4 bases from J, with 13 bases between. The CDR3 consists of 13 residues. The germline CDR1 and CDR2 sequences are SGHAT and FQNNGV. The CDR3 loop reads CASGIGGADTQYF. CDR3 DNA sequence: TGTGCCAGCGGGATAGGGGGTGCAGATACGCAGTATTTT.

This clone was seen just once. The gene calls are TRBV24-1 and TRBJ1-2; 9 bases agree with TRBD1. The CDR3 totals 14 residues. J was trimmed by 8 bases and V by 4 bases; bases with no gene match: 7. Per germline, CDR1 KGHDR and CDR2 SFDVKD. The CDR3 sequence is CATSDPWTGDGYTF. For the CDR3, the DNA is TGTGCCACCAGTGACCCCTGGACAGGGGACGGCTACACCTTC.

V gene TRBV11-3 combines with J gene TRBJ2-1; D perhaps matches TRBD2 (5 bases). The CDR3 has 16 residues. The germline V and J ends were trimmed by 4 bases and 1 base, with 14 bases remaining between them. Germline CDR1 reads SGHNT; CDR2 reads YENEEA. CDR3 DNA: TGTGCCAGCAGCTCCGCGGGTCGCGGGTCCTACAATGAGCAGTTCTTC. It yields the protein CASSSAGRGSYNEQFF. Variable domain in full (rest from reference TRBV11-3 and TRBJ2-1): EAGVVQSPRYKIIEKKQPVAFWCNPISGHNTLYWYLQNLGQGPELLIRYENEEAVDDSQLPKDRFSAERLKGVDSTLKIQPAELGDSAVYLCASSSAGRGSYNEQFFGPGTRLTVL.

The gene calls are TRBV5-8 and TRBJ2-6, with unresolved D. V lost 4 bases, J lost 1 base, and 6 bases lay in between. The CDR3 is made up of 14 amino acids. Germline V gene data show CDR1 as SGHTS and CDR2 as YDEGEE. The CDR3 nucleotides are TGTGCCAGCAGCCCCCAGTCTGGGGCCAACGTCCTGACTTTC. Translated: CASSPQSGANVLTF.

V gene TRBV5-1 combines with J gene TRBJ2-1; D is possibly TRBD1 (6 bases). Deletions cut 4 bases from V and 1 base from J, with 15 bases between. The CDR3 consists of 16 residues. Germline V CDR1 and CDR2: SGHRS, YFSETQ. The CDR3 protein is CASSPRQVRSYNEQFF. Here the CDR3 DNA reads TGCGCCAGCAGCCCAAGACAGGTCCGGTCCTACAATGAGCAGTTCTTC.

This clone appeared a single time. V gene TRBV25-1 combines with J gene TRBJ1-1; weak D call: TRBD1 (5 bases). Germline CDR1 reads MGHDK; CDR2 reads SYGVNS. This CDR3 comprises 14 residues. Trimming cost V 6 bases and J 1 base, with 12 bases left between them. The CDR3 here is CASREQGENTEAFF. CDR3 bases: TGTGCCAGCAGGGAACAAGGGGAGAACACTGAAGCTTTCTTT.

The V and J genes are TRBV6-4 and TRBJ2-3; D might be TRBD2 (6 bases). There are 14 residues in the CDR3. The V gene's germline CDR1 is MRHNA and CDR2 SNTAGT. The germline V and J ends were trimmed by 2 bases and 3 bases, with 9 bases remaining between them. The CDR3 DNA sequence: TGTGCCAGCAGTGACGCGGGACTTACAGATACGCAGTATTTT. Amino acids: CASSDAGLTDTQYF.

CDR3 nucleotide sequence: TGCGCCAGCAGCTTGGGTTCTAGCGCTCGCGATACGCAGTATTTT. This encodes CASSLGSSARDTQYF. V is TRBV5-1 and J is TRBJ2-3, with a weak D call TRBD2 (6 bases). V lost 0 bases, J lost 6 bases, and 14 bases lay in between. Germline V gene sequence: CDR1 SGHRS, CDR2 YFSETQ. This CDR3 spans 15 amino acids.